What follows are 22 T cell receptor beta chains derived from one specimen sequenced in a study of cytotoxic CD8 clonotypes in ibrutinib-treated CLL. TCRdb keeps only in-frame clones here, not all; method: immunoSEQ multiplex PCR. The sample includes 50,000 or so clones, roughly 80% seen only once; the top ten take about a fifth. Sample: PBMCs, taken after 24 months of ibrutinib treatment. Receptors were obtained from a human donor with chronic lymphocytic leukemia.

The genes are TRBV7-9 and TRBJ1-2, with D hard to call. The CDR3 extends over 12 amino acids. V lost 5 bases and J lost 5, with 9 bases in between. CDR1 and CDR2 (germline): SEHNR, FQNEAQ (reference sequence). In DNA, the CDR3 is TGTGCCAGCAGCCTTGAGCCGTATGGCTACACCTTC. Translated, it gives CASSLEPYGYTF. The variable domain in full, with the rest retrieved from reference TRBV7-9 and TRBJ1-2, is DTGVSQNPRHKITKRGQNVTFRCDPISEHNRLYWYRQTLGQGPEFLTYFQNEAQLEKSRLLSDRFSAERPKGSFSTLEIQRTEQGDSAMYLCASSLEPYGYTFGSGTRLTVV.

This clone was found a few times. This chain links TRBV19 with TRBJ1-5; no clear D. Germline V gene sequence: CDR1 LNHDA, CDR2 SQIVND (reference sequence). The CDR3 extends over 12 amino acids. Trimming left V 10 bases short and J 7 bases short, with 14 bases between. The CDR3 protein is CAIGRGGQPQHF. The CDR3 nucleotides read TGTGCCATCGGACGCGGCGGGCAGCCCCAGCATTTT.

V and J are TRBV6-5 and TRBJ2-5, with D perhaps TRBD1 or TRBD2 (5 bases each). The CDR3 loop spans 13 amino acids. Germline V gives CDR1 MNHEY, CDR2 SVGAGI. V lost 5 bases, J lost 10 bases, and 17 bases lay in between. The CDR3 coding sequence is TGTGCCAGCAGTCGGACCAATCTGGGGGTCCAGTACTTC. Protein: CASSRTNLGVQYF.

The chain recombines TRBV5-1 with TRBJ1-4; TRBD1 aligns across 7 bases. The length of the CDR3 is 17 residues. Germline V gene lookup returns CDR1 SGHRS and CDR2 YFSETQ. The junction had 13 bases not matched to a gene; V was cut back by 0 bases and J by 8 bases. CDR3 residues: CASSLGGSGQLGEKLFF. The CDR3 DNA sequence: TGCGCCAGCAGCTTGGGAGGCTCGGGACAGCTCGGAGAAAAACTGTTTTTT.

The chain is built from TRBV14 and TRBJ1-2; TRBD1 aligns across 10 bases. The CDR3 spans 16 residues. The germline V gene has CDR1 SGHDN and CDR2 FVKESK. Trimming removed 3 bases from V and 1 base from J; junction bases left unmatched: 5. CDR3 sequence reads: CASSHHGQGDNYGYTF. The DNA for the CDR3 is TGTGCCAGCAGCCATCACGGACAGGGGGATAACTATGGCTACACCTTC.

This chain uses TRBV6-5 with TRBJ1-5; D not resolved. Germline values: CDR1 MNHEY, CDR2 SVGAGI. V lost 0 bases to trimming and J lost 15 bases, with 18 bases between them. The CDR3 has 14 amino acids. CDR3 DNA sequence: TGTGCCAGCAGTTACTCGTCCGAAGGGTCCGCCCGGCATTTT. The encoded protein is CASSYSSEGSARHF.

This chain uses TRBV29-1 with TRBJ2-2; a weak D match, TRBD1 (5 bases). Trimming cost V 2 bases and J 4 bases, with 14 bases left between them. This CDR3 contains 15 residues. Germline V lookup: CDR1 SQVTM, CDR2 ANQGSEA. CDR3 DNA: TGCAGCGTTGAAAGGGGTACTGGGGCCACCGGGGAGCTGTTTTTT. This gives the protein CSVERGTGATGELFF.

The chain links TRBV6-5 to TRBJ1-1; D possibly corresponds to TRBD1 (5 bases). The CDR3 is 15 residues long. V gave up 2 bases and J gave up 0 bases, with 10 bases separating them. The V gene's germline CDR1 is MNHEY and CDR2 SVGAGI. The CDR3 is CASSYRGGMNTEAFF. The CDR3 DNA is TGTGCCAGCAGTTACAGGGGAGGTATGAACACTGAAGCTTTCTTT.

This clone was picked up one time. CDR3 region: CASSRQNTGELFF. Here the CDR3 DNA reads TGTGCCAGCAGCCGTCAAAACACCGGGGAGCTGTTTTTT. This rearrangement joins TRBV14 to TRBJ2-2; D uncertain. In germline, CDR1 is SGHDN, CDR2 FVKESK. This CDR3 contains 13 residues. Trimming stripped 4 bases from V and 2 bases from J, with 5 bases between.

CDR3 loop: CASSKVPILAGGTHNEQFF. The CDR3 coding sequence is TGTGCCAGCAGCAAAGTTCCAATACTAGCGGGAGGGACCCACAATGAGCAGTTCTTC. V is TRBV21-1 and J is TRBJ2-1; the table's D gene call, TRBD2, was not cross checked with the DNA. TRBV21-1 is listed as a pseudogene. The CDR3 loop spans 19 amino acids.

V and J are TRBV27 and TRBJ2-1, with a possible D match to TRBD2 (5 bases). CDR3 length: 12 residues. Trimming pared 2 bases from V and 10 bases from J, leaving 9 bases between. Germline assignment: CDR1 MNHEY and CDR2 SMNVEV (reference sequence). CDR3 bases: TGTGCCAGCAGTTTAAGCACTAGGGAGCAGTTCTTC. Translated, it gives CASSLSTREQFF.

The CDR3 DNA sequence: TGTGCCAGCAGCCAACTCCGCGGGAACCAAGAGACCCAGTACTTC. Translated, it gives CASSQLRGNQETQYF. The chain uses TRBV7-3 and TRBJ2-5; D may be TRBD2 (6 bases). Germline CDR1 reads SGHTA; CDR2 reads FQGTGA. Trimming took 5 bases from V and 0 from J, leaving 13 bases between them. This CDR3 has 15 residues.

V is TRBV28 and J is TRBJ2-7; the match to TRBD2 covers 9 bases. V lost 3 bases, J lost 1 base, and 10 bases stayed unmatched. The CDR3 runs to 17 residues. CDR1 MDHEN and CDR2 SYDVKM come from the germline V gene. The CDR3: CASSFQAGTSLSYEQYF. The CDR3 region has the DNA TGTGCCAGCAGTTTCCAGGCTGGGACTAGCCTATCCTACGAGCAGTACTTC.

The chain recombines TRBV7-9 with TRBJ2-7, with D perhaps matching TRBD1 (6 bases). V was shortened by 4 bases and J by 1 base, with 17 bases between the two germline ends. The CDR3 contains 16 residues. Per germline, CDR1 SEHNR and CDR2 FQNEAQ (reference sequence). The DNA for the CDR3 is TGTGCCAGCAGCTCCCCCCCCGGACAGATTTCCTACGAGCAGTACTTC. Translated: CASSSPPGQISYEQYF. Based on the CDR3 plus reference TRBV7-9 and TRBJ2-7, the full variable domain is DTGVSQNPRHKITKRGQNVTFRCDPISEHNRLYWYRQTLGQGPEFLTYFQNEAQLEKSRLLSDRFSAERPKGSFSTLEIQRTEQGDSAMYLCASSSPPGQISYEQYFGPGTRLTVT.

CDR3 region: CASRGGTGGNQPQHF. CDR3 in DNA: TGTGCCAGTAGGGGCGGGACAGGGGGCAATCAGCCCCAGCATTTT. The chain couples TRBV19 to TRBJ1-5; 10 nucleotides align to TRBD1. Germline V gives CDR1 LNHDA, CDR2 SQIVND (reference sequence). The CDR3 sequence is 15 residues long. V shed 6 bases and J 2 bases; nucleotides not matched to a gene: 4.

The J gene is TRBJ2-5, the V gene TRBV5-4, with 7 bases that match TRBD1. Germline V gene data show CDR1 as SGHNT and CDR2 as YYREEE (reference sequence). Losses at the gene ends were 4 bases for V and 0 bases for J; bases not matched to a gene: 9. The CDR3 has 16 amino acids. The CDR3 loop reads CASSPSLDRDQETQYF. The CDR3 coding sequence is TGTGCCAGCAGCCCTTCTCTCGACAGGGACCAAGAGACCCAGTACTTC.

A single count supports this clone. Other DNA variants within this sample encode the same CDR3. This CDR3 is CASSPGPSYQETQYF. The CDR3 DNA is TGCGCCAGCAGCCCTGGTCCCTCGTACCAAGAGACCCAGTACTTC. The chain joins TRBV5-1 to TRBJ2-5; D is undetermined. CDR1 is SGHRS, CDR2 YFSETQ, per germline. V shed 4 bases and J shed 0 bases, with 13 bases lying between them. This CDR3 region has 15 residues.

V usage is TRBV14 and J usage is TRBJ2-1; 13 bases match TRBD2. Trimming took 0 bases from V and 3 from J; bases not matched to a gene: 11. The germline V gene encodes CDR1 SGHDN and CDR2 FVKESK. There are 20 residues in the CDR3. CDR3 nucleotides: TGTGCCAGCAGCCAAGATCCCCTCACTAGCGGGAGGGCCTTCTACAATGAGCAGTTCTTC. This codes for CASSQDPLTSGRAFYNEQFF.

This chain links TRBV2 with TRBJ1-4; D is uncertain. V was trimmed by 3 bases and J by 0 bases, leaving 11 bases between them. The CDR3 loop spans 16 amino acids. In germline, CDR1 is SNHLY, CDR2 FYNNEI. CDR3: CASSDEDGSTNEKLFF. The CDR3 nucleotides are TGTGCCAGCAGTGACGAGGACGGTTCAACTAATGAAAAACTGTTTTTT.

The V and J genes are TRBV10-2 and TRBJ1-1; 8 nucleotides line up with TRBD1. CDR3 length equals 16 residues. The junction had 6 bases not matched to a gene; V was cut back by 2 bases and J by 1 base. Per germline, CDR1 WSHSY and CDR2 SAAADI. CDR3 protein: CASSEAGGRPNTEAFF. The CDR3, as DNA: TGCGCCAGCAGTGAGGCAGGGGGCCGCCCGAACACTGAAGCTTTCTTT.

This chain uses TRBV28 with TRBJ2-2; 12 bases line up with TRBD2. Germline V gene data show CDR1 as MDHEN and CDR2 as SYDVKM. The trim removed 2 bases at V and 4 bases at J, leaving 14 bases unmatched. CDR3 length: 20 amino acids. The CDR3: CASSLALGLAGMGGTGELFF. CDR3 DNA sequence: TGTGCCAGCAGTTTAGCCCTCGGACTAGCGGGAATGGGTGGCACCGGGGAGCTGTTTTTT.

J is TRBJ2-7 and V is TRBV6-1, with TRBD1 matching 8 bases. The length of the CDR3 is 14 residues. Looked up from germline, CDR1 is MNHNS and CDR2 is SASEGT. The trim removed 0 bases at V and 6 bases at J, leaving 4 bases unmatched. CDR3 DNA: TGTGCCAGCAGTGAAGCGGTCAGGGGGCTCGAGCAGTACTTC. Translated: CASSEAVRGLEQYF.